This paragraph covers one TCR beta chain sequence. The sample is drawn from a study of blood T cell repertoires in COVID-19. About the study: PBMCs, B-cell-depleted T cells, or T cells provided the cDNA or gDNA that made up the material.

Generated by immunoSEQ multiplex PCR, the TCRdb table keeps only in-frame clones and is missing some. Here the sample spans roughly 200,000 clones, 80% to 90% being singletons. The germline V and J ends were trimmed by 7 bases and 4 bases, with 18 bases remaining between them. The V gene's germline CDR1 is LNHDA and CDR2 SQIVND (reference sequence). The CDR3 has 15 amino acids. The chain carries TRBV19 and TRBJ2-3; maybe TRBD2 (6 bases). The clonotype originates from a woman aged 40 to 50 with acute COVID-19. Sequencing was performed on PBMCs or T cells enriched from blood (not recorded which). The CDR3 spells CASTAAGRPADTQYF. The CDR3 nucleotides are TGTGCCAGTACGGCCGCCGGGAGACCTGCAGATACGCAGTATTTT.